Listed below are T cell receptor beta chains from one sample, sequenced in a study of cytomegalovirus exposure and HLA in healthy donors. Here immunoSEQ multiplex PCR was the method, and the copy in TCRdb shows in-frame clones only, minus some. The profile shows 140,000 to 150,000 clones, 70% to 85% of them singletons. Material: PBMCs. The origin of the receptors is a male donor in good health and CMV-seronegative. Each CDR3 is given with its conserved first and last residue. D genes are given only for firm matches. Size tells how often a clone was seen (once, few, many) or the class of an expanded clone, and some rows leave it out.

TRBD1,TRBJ2-1,.,TRBV6-1,TGTGCCAGCAGTAGGACAGGGTCCGATGAGCAGTTCTTC,CASSRTGSDEQFF
TRBD2,TRBJ2-7,.,TRBV4-2,TGTGCCAGCAGCCAAGATTCCCCCGCAGGGTGGAGGCTAGCGGACATCGACGAGCAGTACTTC,CASSQDSPAGWRLADIDEQYF
.,TRBJ2-2,.,TRBV5-1,TGCGCCAGCAGCTTGATCTTCGTTGTGGCAGGGTCTAACACCGGGGAGCTGTTTTTT,CASSLIFVVAGSNTGELFF
.,TRBJ2-1,.,TRBV2,TGTGCCAGCAGCAAAAGGGGCGACTACAATGAGCAGTTCTTC,CASSKRGDYNEQFF
TRBD2,TRBJ2-1,.,TRBV6-5,TGTGCCAGCAGTTACTCTGGACTAGCGGGAGATGAGCAGTTCTTC,CASSYSGLAGDEQFF
TRBD2,TRBJ2-1,.,TRBV5-4,TGTGCCAGCACCCAAAGGGGGAAGACTAGCGGAGGTGATGAGCAGTTCTTC,CASTQRGKTSGGDEQFF
TRBD2,TRBJ2-5,once,TRBV18,TGTGCCAGCTCACCCCGGACTAGAGAAAACCAAGAGACCCAGTACTTC,CASSPRTRENQETQYF
TRBD1,TRBJ2-1,.,TRBV5-1,TGCGCCAGCAGCTTCATGGCGAGGGACAGGGGGCGAAATCCCTCGCTCAATGGGCAGTTCTTC,CASSFMARDRGRNPSLNGQFF
.,TRBJ1-5,few,TRBV6-5,TGTGCCAGCAGTTACGGGTCAGGAGGAAATCAGCCCCAGCATTTT,CASSYGSGGNQPQHF
.,TRBJ1-4,.,TRBV7-2,TGTGCCAGCAGCTTAGAGGCGGGAACTAATGAAAAACTGTTTTTT,CASSLEAGTNEKLFF
.,TRBJ1-1,few,TRBV5-4,TGTGCCAGCAGCTTGCTCGACACTGAAGCTTTCTTT,CASSLLDTEAFF
TRBD1,TRBJ1-1,.,TRBV5-6,TGTGCCAGCAGCCCTGGGACAGGGTTTATCGCTGAAGCTTTCTTT,CASSPGTGFIAEAFF
.,TRBJ2-1,.,TRBV19,TGTGCCAGTAGTTTATCCGGGAATGAGCAGTTCTTC,CASSLSGNEQFF
.,TRBJ1-6,.,TRBV14,TGTGCCAGCAGCCCAAGTGGCCACAAAAATTCACCCCTCCACTTT,CASSPSGHKNSPLHF
.,TRBJ2-1,few,TRBV6-4,TGTGCCAGCAGTGTCCTTCCAGAAAACGAGCAGTTCTTC,CASSVLPENEQFF
TRBD1,TRBJ2-5,.,TRBV7-9,TGTGCCAGCAGCCCAGACAGGGGGCAAGAGACCCAGTACTTC,CASSPDRGQETQYF
.,TRBJ1-5,.,TRBV6-1,TGTGCCAGCAGTGAATACCAGTACAATCAGCCCCAGCATTTT,CASSEYQYNQPQHF
TRBD1,TRBJ2-3,few,TRBV2,TGTGCCAGGGATCGGGACAGCCCTACCTATAGCACAGATACGCAGTATTTT,CARDRDSPTYSTDTQYF
.,TRBJ2-2,.,TRBV9,TGTGCCAGCAGCGTAGGGGCCCGGAACCGATTACCAGACACCGGGGAGCTGTTTTTT,CASSVGARNRLPDTGELFF
.,TRBJ2-3,.,TRBV9,TGTGCCAGCAGCGGCCGAACGGGACATCGCACAGATACGCAGTATTTT,CASSGRTGHRTDTQYF
TRBD1,TRBJ1-2,.,TRBV4-1,TGCGCCAGCAGCCAAGCCCGGGACAGCGCCAATATCCTTAACTATGGCTACACCTTC,CASSQARDSANILNYGYTF
.,TRBJ2-7,.,TRBV5-6,TGTGCCAGCAGTTCCGGACAGTCCTACGAGCAGTACTTC,CASSSGQSYEQYF
.,TRBJ1-1,.,TRBV21-1,TGTGCCAGCAGCGCTCACAGGGGTGAATCTGAAGCTTTCTTT,CASSAHRGESEAFF
.,TRBJ1-2,.,TRBV7-9,TGTGCCAGCAGCTTAGGTTACAGCTATGGCTACACCTTC,CASSLGYSYGYTF
.,TRBJ1-5,.,TRBV18,TGTGCCAGCTCCCAGACCGGGGGAAATCAGCCCCAGCATTTT,CASSQTGGNQPQHF
TRBD1,TRBJ1-4,.,TRBV5-1,TGCGCCAGCAGCTTGAGGGACAGCCTTAATGAAAAACTGTTTTTT,CASSLRDSLNEKLFF
TRBD1,TRBJ1-2,.,TRBV7-9,TGTTCCAGCAGCTCACCACAGGGGGGGGGCTATGGCTACACCTTC,CSSSSPQGGGYGYTF
TRBD1,TRBJ2-2,.,TRBV7-9,TGTGCCAGCAGCCTCCCGCCGACAGGGGGCAACACCGGGGAGCTGTTTTTT,CASSLPPTGGNTGELFF
.,TRBJ2-5,.,TRBV19,TGTGCCAGTAGTATATACGCTTCACCTGCGGAGACCCAGTACTTC,CASSIYASPAETQYF
TRBD2,TRBJ2-7,few,TRBV2,TGTGCCAGCAGTGAGGCTCTAGCGGGCCCCTACGAGCAGTACTTC,CASSEALAGPYEQYF
TRBD1,TRBJ1-1,.,TRBV6-6,TGTGCCAGCAGTATCCTCCAGGGGGACCACACTGAAGCTTTCTTT,CASSILQGDHTEAFF
TRBD1,TRBJ1-1,.,TRBV7-9,TGTGCCAGCAGCCGACAGGGCGTGAACACTGAAGCTTTCTTT,CASSRQGVNTEAFF
.,TRBJ1-1,.,TRBV7-2,TGTGCCAGCAGCTTGACAAAAAGTTGGACTGAAGCTTTCTTT,CASSLTKSWTEAFF
.,TRBJ2-2,.,TRBV19,TGTGCCAGTAGTCTATCCGGGACAACGAACACCGGGGAGCTGTTTTTT,CASSLSGTTNTGELFF
.,TRBJ2-5,once,TRBV18,TGTGCCAGCTCAACAGGACACACTCAAGAGACCCAGTACTTC,CASSTGHTQETQYF
TRBD2,TRBJ2-7,few,TRBV13,TGTGCCAGCAGCTTAGTTTTAGCGGGGGGGCCGGAGGAGCAGTACTTC,CASSLVLAGGPEEQYF
.,TRBJ2-3,.,TRBV11-2,TGTGCCAGCAGCCGTGAGTACACAGATACGCAGTATTTT,CASSREYTDTQYF
.,TRBJ1-6,.,TRBV7-9,TGTGCCAGCAGCTTCGGGGGAAATAATTCACCCCTCCACTTT,CASSFGGNNSPLHF
.,TRBJ2-2,.,TRBV11-1,TGTGCCAGCAGCTTCGGGACTTTGAACACCGGGGAGCTGTTTTTT,CASSFGTLNTGELFF
TRBD1,TRBJ1-1,once,TRBV9,TGTGCCAGCAGCCCGTGGGACAGCAACACTGAAGCTTTCTTT,CASSPWDSNTEAFF
.,TRBJ1-5,.,TRBV15,TGTGCCACCAGCAGAGATGGGCCTGATCAGCCCCAGCATTTT,CATSRDGPDQPQHF
.,TRBJ2-7,.,TRBV4-1,TGCGCCAGCAGCCTAGACCCCAGGGGTGGCGAGCAGTACTTC,CASSLDPRGGEQYF
TRBD1,TRBJ2-6,.,TRBV2,TGTGCCAGCAGTGTAGACAGGGGGCGAGCAGGGGCCAACGTCCTGACTTTC,CASSVDRGRAGANVLTF
TRBD2,TRBJ2-1,once,TRBV5-1,TGCGCCAGCAGCTTGATCCAGCGGGAGTTGGATGAGCAGTTCTTC,CASSLIQRELDEQFF
TRBD2,TRBJ2-4,.,TRBV5-4,TGTGCCAGCAGCTTGGCTAGCGGGAGCGACCACGCCAAAAACATTCAGTACTTC,CASSLASGSDHAKNIQYF
.,TRBJ2-2,.,TRBV27,TGTGCCAGCAGGGGACTGAGGGGAGGTGTTAACGGGGAGCTGTTTTTT,CASRGLRGGVNGELFF
TRBD1,TRBJ2-1,.,TRBV7-7,TGTGCCAGCAGCCTAGACAGGGGGCGAATGGATGAGCAGTTCTTC,CASSLDRGRMDEQFF
.,TRBJ1-1,.,TRBV5-1,TGCGCCAGCAGCTTGGCGCCCCCAGGGGAAAGCACTGAAGCTTTCTTT,CASSLAPPGESTEAFF
.,TRBJ2-5,.,TRBV2,TGTGCCAGCAGTGACGACAGTATCTGGGAGACCCAGTACTTC,CASSDDSIWETQYF
TRBD2,TRBJ2-1,.,TRBV6-6,TGTGCCAGCAGTTACGGCGGGAGACTTACCTACAATGAGCAGCTCTTC,CASSYGGRLTYNEQLF
TRBD2,TRBJ2-1,.,TRBV7-3,TGTGCCAGCAGCTTATACGGCGGGCGGGAGTTTATTAATGAGCAGTTCTTC,CASSLYGGREFINEQFF
.,TRBJ1-5,.,TRBV6-5,TGTGCCAGCAGTTACTCCCCTGGGGGCGATCAGCCCCAGCATTTT,CASSYSPGGDQPQHF
TRBD1,TRBJ2-1,.,TRBV6-5,TGTGCCAGCAGGCCCGGGACAGGAGACTACAATGAGCAGTTCTTC,CASRPGTGDYNEQFF
TRBD1,TRBJ1-1,.,TRBV4-1,TGCGCCAGCAGCCTTGCGGGACAGACGAACACTGAAGCTTTCTTT,CASSLAGQTNTEAFF
TRBD1,TRBJ1-2,.,TRBV5-8,TGTGCCAGCAGCTTTTTGGACAGGCACCCCTATGGCTACACCTTC,CASSFLDRHPYGYTF
TRBD2,TRBJ2-1,.,TRBV7-2,TGTGCCAGCAGCCCTGGCCAGCGGGGGGGCGCGGAGCAGTTCTTC,CASSPGQRGGAEQFF
TRBD1,TRBJ2-7,.,TRBV28,TGTGCCAGCAGGCGACAGGGGTCCTCCTACGAGCAGTACTTC,CASRRQGSSYEQYF
.,TRBJ1-2,.,TRBV5-1,TGCGCCAGCAGCTTGCTGCAGGGTTCCGCAGACTATGGCTACACCTTC,CASSLLQGSADYGYTF